The T cell receptor beta chain described here comes from a study of T cells after somatic rescue of genetic block. The assay was immunoSEQ multiplex PCR, and TCRdb's table has in-frame clones only and misses some. The table has some 90,000 clones, approximately 90% seen once. Looked up from germline, CDR1 is ENHRY and CDR2 is SYGVKD. CDR3 length equals 12 residues. V lost 0 bases and J 2 bases, leaving 1 base between the germline ends. The receptor comes from a young woman. Material for sequencing was peripheral blood mononuclear cells (PBMCs). The V call is TRBV10-3, the J call TRBJ2-5; D gene uncertain. This CDR3 is CAISESQETQYF. For the CDR3, the DNA is TGTGCCATCAGTGAGTCTCAAGAGACCCAGTACTTC.